The 26 T cell receptor beta chains below come from one sample, sequenced in a study of blood T cell repertoires in COVID-19. The assay was immunoSEQ multiplex PCR, and TCRdb's table has in-frame clones only and misses some. This sample has roughly 100,000 clones, with roughly 87% found just once. Sequencing input: peripheral blood. Source of these receptors: a human donor in a cohort sampled during active COVID-19.

The V call is TRBV5-4, the J call TRBJ1-2; D is unresolved. The germline CDR1 and CDR2 sequences are SGHNT and YYREEE (reference sequence). Trimming took off 2 bases at V and 4 bases at J, with 3 bases between the two ends. This CDR3 comprises 11 residues. CDR3 amino acids: CASSFSYGYTF. The CDR3 nucleotides are TGTGCCAGCAGCTTCTCCTATGGCTACACCTTC.

J is TRBJ1-6 and V is TRBV28, with D possibly TRBD1 on 6 matching bases. The germline gives CDR1 MDHEN, CDR2 SYDVKM. CDR3 length: 14 residues. The V and J ends lost 6 bases and 9 bases respectively, with 15 bases between them. CDR3 sequence: CASSLRGLGSPLHF. In nucleotides, the CDR3 is TGTGCCAGCAGCCTCAGGGGATTGGGTTCACCCCTCCACTTT.

The chain employs TRBV29-1 and TRBJ2-1, with TRBD2 matching over 8 bases. Unmatched junction bases numbered 7, after V lost 0 bases and J lost 6 bases. CDR3 length: 15 amino acids. The germline gives CDR1 SQVTM, CDR2 ANQGSEA. CDR3: CSVEDIERESNEQFF. In DNA form, the CDR3 reads TGCAGCGTTGAAGATATCGAGCGGGAGAGCAATGAGCAGTTCTTC.

The CDR3 is CASSLIPGSSYNEQFF. For the CDR3, the DNA is TGTGCCAGCAGCTTAATCCCCGGTAGCTCCTACAATGAGCAGTTCTTC. This chain links TRBV11-2 with TRBJ2-1, with D unclear. The CDR3 sequence is 16 residues long. In germline, CDR1 is SGHAT, CDR2 FQNNGV. V gave up 2 bases and J gave up 0 bases, with 11 bases separating them.

This CDR3 reads CASSPPGTGAYEQYF. The CDR3 bases are TGTGCCAGCAGCCCCCCCGGGACAGGCGCCTACGAGCAGTACTTC. The chain is built from TRBV7-6 and TRBJ2-7; 8 bases match TRBD1. V lost 5 bases and J lost 2; bases outside the gene matches: 8. Per germline, CDR1 SGHVS and CDR2 FNYEAQ. The CDR3 is 15 amino acids. The full variable domain, in which reference TRBV7-6 and TRBJ2-7 provide the parts outside the CDR3, is GAGVSQSPRYKVTKRGQDVALRCDPISGHVSLYWYRQALGQGPEFLTYFNYEAQQDKSGLPNDRFSAERPEGSISTLTIQRTEQRDSAMYRCASSPPGTGAYEQYFGPGTRLTVT.

This clone was detected only once. The V and J genes are TRBV27 and TRBJ2-2; D is ambiguous. Trimming took off 4 bases at V and 3 bases at J, with 3 bases between the two ends. Germline V gene sequence: CDR1 MNHEY, CDR2 SMNVEV (reference sequence). This CDR3 is built from 12 residues. Here the CDR3 DNA reads TGTGCCAGCAGTTCCGACACCGGGGAGCTGTTTTTT. It specifies CASSSDTGELFF.

CDR3 amino acids: CASSPRDRADNEQFF. As DNA, the CDR3 is TGTGCCAGCAGCCCCCGGGACAGGGCGGACAATGAGCAGTTCTTC. V and J are TRBV7-3 and TRBJ2-1, with TRBD1 matching over 9 bases. This CDR3 has 15 residues. V gave up 5 bases and J gave up 5 bases; unmatched junction bases: 7. Germline V gene lookup returns CDR1 SGHTA and CDR2 FQGTGA. The full variable domain, with the rest looked up from reference TRBV7-3 and TRBJ2-1, is GAGVSQTPSNKVTEKGKYVELRCDPISGHTALYWYRQSLGQGPEFLIYFQGTGAADDSGLPNDRFFAVRPEGSVSTLKIQRTERGDSAVYLCASSPRDRADNEQFFGPGTRLTVL.

This chain joins TRBV28 and TRBJ2-3; D unresolved. Germline V CDR1 and CDR2: MDHEN, SYDVKM. This CDR3 spans 14 amino acids. The V and J ends lost 3 bases and 6 bases respectively, with 13 bases between them. The CDR3, as DNA: TGTGCCAGCAGTTTGCCATCAACTACGGATACGCAGTATTTT. This encodes CASSLPSTTDTQYF.

This chain uses TRBV6-5 with TRBJ2-7, with D perhaps TRBD2 (6 bases). With 6 bases removed from V and 2 bases from J, the gap between germline ends came to 14 bases. This CDR3 is 14 amino acids long. CDR1 MNHEY and CDR2 SVGAGI come from the germline V gene. This chain's CDR3 is CASSLGGGTYEQYF. The CDR3 DNA sequence: TGTGCCAGCAGCCTCGGGGGTGGGACCTACGAGCAGTACTTC.

The J gene is TRBJ2-1, the V gene TRBV15; D unclear. Per germline, CDR1 LNHNV and CDR2 YYDKDF (reference sequence). Deletions cut 1 base from V and 2 bases from J, with 12 bases between. The CDR3 runs 16 residues. In nucleotides, the CDR3 is TGTGCCACCAGCAGAGGAGGTAAGGCCACCTACAATGAGCAGTTCTTC. This sequence encodes CATSRGGKATYNEQFF.

This clone was detected once. The chain joins TRBV5-1 to TRBJ2-5, with TRBD2 identical over 8 bases. Unmatched junction bases numbered 22, after V lost 4 bases and J lost 2 bases. Germline CDR1 reads SGHRS; CDR2 reads YFSETQ. This CDR3 spans 20 amino acids. The CDR3 nucleotides read TGCGCCAGCAGCCAGACGACAAATCGCCCCCAAGCGGGAGAGCAAGAGACCCAGTACTTC. It encodes CASSQTTNRPQAGEQETQYF.

CDR3 in amino acids: CASSQGRGLTEAFF. CDR3 DNA sequence: TGTGCCAGCAGCCAAGGGCGGGGGCTCACTGAAGCTTTCTTT. The rearrangement uses TRBV3-1 (or the pseudogene TRBV3-2) and TRBJ1-1; maybe TRBD1 (6 bases). The germline V gene encodes CDR1 LGHDT and CDR2 YNNKEL (reference sequence). Trimming cost V 1 base and J 4 bases, with 10 bases left between them. This CDR3 has 14 residues.

This chain connects TRBV18 to TRBJ2-7; the D gene is possibly TRBD1 (6 bases). The germline V gene has CDR1 KGHSH and CDR2 LQKENI. CDR3 length: 15 residues. Trimming stripped 2 bases from V and 5 bases from J, with 16 bases between. The CDR3: CASSPSEGVWDEQYF. Here the CDR3 DNA reads TGTGCCAGCTCACCATCAGAGGGGGTTTGGGACGAGCAGTACTTC.

V is TRBV2 and J is TRBJ2-5; a weak D match, TRBD2 (6 bases). This CDR3 has 11 amino acids. V was pared by 7 bases and J by 5 bases, with 8 bases between. In germline, CDR1 is SNHLY, CDR2 FYNNEI. The CDR3 nucleotides read TGTGCCAGCAAGCTAGCGGAGACCCAGTACTTC. Translated, it gives CASKLAETQYF. The whole variable domain, filled in from reference TRBV2 and TRBJ2-5, reads EPEVTQTPSHQVTQMGQEVILRCVPISNHLYFYWYRQILGQKVEFLVSFYNNEISEKSEIFDDQFSVERPDGSNFTLKIRSTKLEDSAMYFCASKLAETQYFGPGTRLLVL.

This chain links TRBV10-3 with TRBJ2-3; 7 nucleotides align to TRBD1. The CDR3 runs 14 residues. Germline V lookup: CDR1 ENHRY, CDR2 SYGVKD. Trimming at V came to 4 bases and at J to 5 bases, leaving 6 bases not matched to a gene. For the CDR3, the DNA is TGTGCCATCAGTGGGGAACAGGGGCTAGATACGCAGTATTTT. This encodes CAISGEQGLDTQYF.

This chain links TRBV6-5 with TRBJ1-6; D is unclear. CDR1 is MNHEY, CDR2 SVGAGI, per germline. This CDR3 region has 14 residues. V gave up 9 bases and J gave up 0 bases, with 9 bases separating them. The CDR3 coding sequence is TGTGCCAGTACAAGGAGCTCCTATAATTCACCCCTCCACTTT. This codes for CASTRSSYNSPLHF.

The table lists this clone with a count of one. This rearrangement joins TRBV18 to TRBJ2-2, with no clear D. The length of the CDR3 is 13 residues. Trimming removed 0 bases at V and 4 bases at J, with 3 bases between. The germline CDR1 and CDR2 sequences are KGHSH and LQKENI. CDR3 DNA sequence: TGTGCCAGCTCACCACCGAGCACCGGGGAGCTGTTTTTT. This codes for CASSPPSTGELFF.

The chain joins TRBV28 to TRBJ1-2; D possibly corresponds to TRBD1 (5 bases). The CDR3 consists of 14 residues. The ends were cut back, 2 bases at V and 5 bases at J, with 12 bases in the middle. The germline V gene encodes CDR1 MDHEN and CDR2 SYDVKM. The CDR3 region is CASSLPQAQYGYTF. CDR3 nucleotides: TGTGCCAGCAGTTTACCACAGGCCCAGTATGGCTACACCTTC.

This chain connects TRBV30 to TRBJ2-3, with a possible D match to TRBD1 (5 bases). Germline V gives CDR1 GTSNPN, CDR2 SVGIG (reference sequence). CDR3 length: 15 amino acids. V lost 0 bases, J lost 6 bases, and 16 bases lay in between. The CDR3 is CAWSVLQEALDTQYF. In DNA form, the CDR3 reads TGTGCCTGGAGTGTCTTACAGGAAGCACTTGATACGCAGTATTTT. The full variable domain, in which reference TRBV30 and TRBJ2-3 provide the parts outside the CDR3, is SQTIHQWPATLVQPVGSPLSLECTVEGTSNPNLYWYRQAAGRGLQLLFYSVGIGQISSEVPQNLSASRPQDRQFILSSKKLLLSDSGFYLCAWSVLQEALDTQYFGPGTRLTVL.

For the CDR3, the DNA is TGTGCCAGCAGCTTAGCCCGGGGACTGTACAATGAGCAGTTCTTC. This translates into CASSLARGLYNEQFF. The chain is built from TRBV7-8 and TRBJ2-1; perhaps TRBD2 as D (6 bases). The CDR3 spans 15 residues. Germline V gene sequence: CDR1 SGHVS, CDR2 FQNEAQ. V lost 0 bases and J 4 bases, leaving 10 bases between the germline ends. Filled out from reference TRBV7-8 and TRBJ2-1, the complete variable domain reads GAGVSQSPRYKVAKRGQDVALRCDPISGHVSLFWYQQALGQGPEFLTYFQNEAQLDKSGLPSDRFFAERPEGSVSTLKIQRTQQEDSAVYLCASSLARGLYNEQFFGPGTRLTVL.

As DNA, the CDR3 is TGTGCCAGCAGTTTGGATGCTAGTAGGCAGTTCTTC. This codes for CASSLDASRQFF. The chain uses TRBV27 and TRBJ2-1; D unclear. Trimming shortened V by 3 bases and J by 12 bases, and 12 bases separated the two germline ends. The CDR3 totals 12 residues. Germline V lookup: CDR1 MNHEY, CDR2 SMNVEV (reference sequence).

This clone has just one count. This chain joins TRBV5-4 and TRBJ2-1; 7 bases align to TRBD2. V shed 3 bases, J shed 3 bases, and the junction held 3 bases outside the gene matches. CDR1 SGHNT and CDR2 YYREEE come from the germline V gene (reference sequence). The CDR3 is made up of 14 amino acids. The CDR3 DNA reads TGTGCCAGCAGCTCGGGACTACACTACAATGAGCAGTTCTTC. Translation: CASSSGLHYNEQFF. Filled out from reference TRBV5-4 and TRBJ2-1, the complete variable domain reads ETGVTQSPTHLIKTRGQQVTLRCSSQSGHNTVSWYQQALGQGPQFIFQYYREEENGRGNFPPRFSGLQFPNYSSELNVNALELDDSALYLCASSSGLHYNEQFFGPGTRLTVL.

The J gene is TRBJ2-1, the V gene TRBV18; D is perhaps TRBD1 (5 bases). The V end lost 2 bases, the J end lost 8 bases, and 16 bases lay between the germline ends. Germline CDR1 reads KGHSH; CDR2 reads LQKENI. The CDR3 has 15 residues. The CDR3 loop is CASSPISRVRDEQFF. In DNA, the CDR3 is TGTGCCAGCTCACCAATCAGCAGGGTTCGGGATGAGCAGTTCTTC.

J is TRBJ2-2 and V is TRBV2; the D is unclear. Germline assignment: CDR1 SNHLY and CDR2 FYNNEI. V gave up 8 bases and J gave up 7 bases, with 14 bases separating them. This CDR3 has 13 residues. The CDR3 DNA reads as TGTGCCAGCCATTTCGCAGGTAGCGGGGAGCTGTTTTTT. Amino acids: CASHFAGSGELFF.

V gene TRBV7-2 combines with J gene TRBJ2-7; D uncertain. V lost 1 base to trimming and J lost 3 bases, with 10 bases between them. CDR3 length: 14 residues. Germline V lookup: CDR1 SGHTA, CDR2 FQGNSA. The CDR3 sequence is CASSLDARGYEQYF. In nucleotides, the CDR3 is TGTGCCAGCAGCTTAGATGCCAGAGGCTACGAGCAGTACTTC.

This chain joins TRBV10-3 and TRBJ1-2, with 11 bases identical to TRBD1. The length of the CDR3 is 16 residues. Germline assignment: CDR1 ENHRY and CDR2 SYGVKD. V lost 6 bases, J lost 7 bases, and 13 bases stayed unmatched. Here the CDR3 reads CAIRRDRGSPTAGYTF. The CDR3 DNA sequence: TGTGCCATCAGGAGGGACAGGGGGTCACCCACTGCTGGCTACACCTTC.